The rows below give T cell receptor beta chains drawn from one sample of a study of blood T cells in healthy people across ages. One entry per CDR3 protein, called by TCRdb with MiXCR from the 5' RACE reads. Of some 850,000 distinct CDR3 sequences listed, roughly 24% are singletons. These records were also assigned to another study, of T cells of mothers and their children.

Material: blood. All receptors come from a boy aged 5-17 years in good health. The CDR3 runs from the conserved cysteine through the conserved F or W. The D gene is left open where the match is weak. Not all rows give a size; the values are once, few, many and, for expanded clones, a class.

J | V | size | D | CDR3 | DNA
TRBJ2-1 | TRBV29-1 | NA | NA | CSVEAGLGVNEQFF | TGCAGCGTTGAAGCCGGGCTGGGGGTCAATGAGCAGTTCTTC
TRBJ2-1 | TRBV7-9 | NA | TRBD2 | CASSSRTSDAYNEQFF | TGTGCCAGCAGCTCTCGGACTAGTGATGCCTACAACGAGCAGTTCTTC
TRBJ2-5 | TRBV3-1 | NA | NA | CASSSTSALSKETQYF | TGTGCCAGCAGCTCAACAAGCGCGCTGTCGAAAGAGACCCAGTACTTC
TRBJ1-5 | TRBV9 | few | NA | CASSAGGYWNQPQHF | TGTGCCAGCAGCGCGGGGGGGTATTGGAATCAGCCCCAGCATTTT
TRBJ2-5 | TRBV7-2 | few | TRBD2 | CASSLSGGDPYQETQYF | TGTGCCAGCAGCCTTAGCGGGGGCGACCCTTACCAAGAGACCCAGTACTTC
TRBJ2-7 | TRBV28 | NA | NA | CASSIQAFYEQYF | TGTGCCAGCAGCATACAGGCCTTCTACGAGCAGTACTTC
TRBJ1-5 | TRBV6-1 | few | TRBD1 | CASSERARGQRQHF | TGTGCCAGCAGTGAAAGGGCCCGGGGACAGCGCCAGCATTTT
TRBJ2-1 | TRBV12-3/TRBV12-4 | NA | NA | CASSLRGSEYYNEQFF | TGTGCCAGCAGTTTAAGGGGGAGCGAATACTACAATGAGCAGTTCTTC
TRBJ2-4 | TRBV4-1 | few | NA | CASSQVFREKGAKNIQYF | TGCGCCAGCAGCCAAGTTTTCCGGGAAAAAGGAGCCAAAAACATTCAGTACTTC
TRBJ1-2 | TRBV12-3/TRBV12-4 | NA | TRBD1 | CASRRSGGADGYTF | TGTGCCAGCAGGAGATCAGGGGGCGCCGATGGCTACACCTTC
TRBJ2-1 | TRBV6-1 | NA | TRBD2 | CASSEAGLHSGAYNEQFF | TGTGCCAGCAGTGAGGCCGGGTTGCATAGCGGGGCCTACAATGAGCAGTTCTTC
TRBJ2-5 | TRBV9 | few | TRBD1 | CASSKTGDGETQYF | TGTGCCAGCAGCAAGACAGGGGATGGAGAGACCCAGTACTTC
TRBJ1-2 | TRBV20-1 | NA | TRBD1 | CSAQTGARGVYGYTF | TGCAGTGCCCAGACAGGGGCGCGAGGGGTTTATGGCTACACCTTC
TRBJ2-5 | TRBV29-1 | many | TRBD2 | CSGSGGAEETQYF | TGCAGCGGTAGCGGGGGGGCCGAAGAGACCCAGTACTTC
TRBJ1-4 | TRBV5-1 | NA | NA | CASSLDSGQEKLFF | TGCGCCAGCAGCTTGGATTCGGGGCAGGAAAAACTGTTTTTT
TRBJ2-1 | TRBV15 | NA | NA | CATSRDTNEQFF | TGTGCCACCAGCAGAGATACCAATGAGCAGTTCTTC
TRBJ2-6 | TRBV20-1 | few | TRBD1 | CSADPTGDSGANVLTF | TGCAGTGCAGACCCCACAGGGGACTCTGGGGCCAACGTCCTGACTTTC
TRBJ1-4 | TRBV6-5 | NA | NA | CASSYSGRGEGNEKLFF | TGTGCCAGCAGTTACTCAGGAAGGGGCGAGGGTAATGAAAAACTGTTTTTT
TRBJ2-4 | TRBV9 | NA | NA | CASSTGTAKNIQYF | TGTGCCAGCAGCACAGGGACAGCCAAAAACATTCAGTACTTC
TRBJ2-7 | TRBV20-1 | NA | NA | CSARDPAGVSYEQYF | TGCAGTGCTAGAGATCCGGCAGGGGTCTCCTACGAGCAGTACTTC
TRBJ2-1 | TRBV2 | NA | TRBD2 | CASRSGLAGNEQFF | TGTGCCAGCAGGTCGGGACTAGCGGGCAATGAGCAGTTCTTC
TRBJ1-5 | TRBV19 | NA | NA | CASSIGGRGQPQHF | TGTGCCAGTAGTATAGGAGGGCGGGGACAGCCCCAGCATTTT
TRBJ2-5 | TRBV6-1 | NA | NA | CPSKNLASIVKKETQYF | TGTCCCAGCAAAAACCTGGCCTCAATCGTAAAAAAAGAGACCCAGTACTTC
TRBJ2-1 | TRBV29-1 | few | NA | CSVQRINEQFF | TGCAGCGTTCAACGGATCAATGAGCAGTTCTTC
TRBJ2-7 | TRBV20-1 | few | NA | CSARGQGPNYEQYF | TGCAGTGCTAGGGGCCAAGGGCCGAACTACGAGCAGTACTTC
TRBJ2-7 | TRBV5-1 | few | TRBD1 | CASSVSGTGGDYEQYF | TGCGCCAGCAGCGTATCCGGGACAGGGGGTGATTACGAGCAGTACTTC
TRBJ1-5 | TRBV7-9 | NA | TRBD1 | CASSQTGVLSNQPQHF | TGTGCCAGCAGCCAGACAGGGGTGTTAAGCAATCAGCCCCAGCATTTT
TRBJ1-1 | TRBV6-6 | NA | NA | CASSPPSGDMNTEAFF | TGTGCCAGCAGCCCCCCATCCGGAGATATGAACACTGAAGCTTTCTTT
TRBJ2-1 | TRBV30 | NA | NA | CAWSSGDGNEQFF | TGTGCCTGGAGTTCGGGGGACGGAAATGAGCAGTTCTTC
TRBJ2-7 | TRBV20-1 | NA | NA | CSARETAAGTYEQYF | TGCAGTGCTAGGGAGACCGCGGCGGGGACATACGAGCAGTACTTC
TRBJ1-1 | TRBV7-9 | NA | NA | CASRVGLQDTEAFF | TGTGCCAGCAGGGTGGGGCTCCAGGACACTGAAGCTTTCTTT
TRBJ2-5 | TRBV5-5 | NA | NA | CASSLVSQGPRETQYF | TGTGCCAGCAGCTTGGTATCACAGGGACCAAGGGAGACCCAGTACTTC
TRBJ2-1 | TRBV4-1 | NA | TRBD1 | CASSQDWTGSDEQFF | TGCGCCAGCAGCCAAGATTGGACAGGGAGCGATGAGCAGTTCTTC
TRBJ2-1 | TRBV12-3/TRBV12-4 | NA | NA | CASSLLSPNEQFF | TGTGCCAGCAGTTTACTGTCCCCCAATGAGCAGTTCTTC
TRBJ2-5 | TRBV20-1 | NA | TRBD1 | CSATGQGAGETQYF | TGCAGTGCTACAGGACAGGGGGCGGGAGAGACCCAGTACTTC
TRBJ2-7 | TRBV4-2 | NA | TRBD2 | CASNQDGASGGLYEQYF | TGTGCCAGCAACCAAGATGGAGCTAGCGGGGGCCTCTACGAGCAGTACTTC
TRBJ1-5 | TRBV10-3 | NA | TRBD1 | CASDGTGSLMPQHF | TGTGCCAGCGACGGGACAGGTTCCTTAATGCCCCAGCATTTT
TRBJ2-1 | TRBV30 | NA | NA | CASGFTGGVNEQFF | TGTGCCTCGGGTTTTACTGGCGGGGTGAATGAGCAGTTCTTC
TRBJ2-2 | TRBV7-2 | few | NA | CASSATGSRELFF | TGTGCCAGCAGCGCCACAGGTTCCAGGGAGCTGTTTTTT
TRBJ2-1 | TRBV5-1 | once | NA | CASKHDNEQLF | TGCGCCAGCAAGCACGACAATGAGCAGCTCTTC
TRBJ2-2 | TRBV11-1 | few | NA | CASSSDPGTGELFF | TGTGCCAGCAGCTCGGATCCGGGCACCGGGGAGCTGTTTTTT
TRBJ1-3 | TRBV12-3/TRBV12-4 | few | NA | CASTRKALEYSGNTIYF | TGTGCCAGCACCCGAAAGGCCCTCGAGTACTCTGGAAACACCATATATTTT
TRBJ2-5 | TRBV7-2 | few | NA | CASSLRGPQGETQYF | TGTGCCAGCAGCTTAAGGGGCCCCCAAGGGGAGACCCAGTACTTC
TRBJ2-3 | TRBV12-3/TRBV12-4 | NA | TRBD1 | CASSGDRVYTDTQYF | TGTGCCAGCAGTGGGGACAGGGTCTACACAGATACGCAGTATTTT
TRBJ2-2 | TRBV12-3/TRBV12-4 | NA | NA | CASTMSSSINTGELFF | TGTGCCAGCACCATGAGTTCTTCTATTAACACCGGGGAGCTGTTTTTT
TRBJ2-1 | TRBV11-2 | NA | TRBD2 | CASSTIAGISYNEQFF | TGTGCCAGCAGCACCATAGCGGGGATCTCCTACAATGAGCAGTTCTTC
TRBJ2-7 | TRBV27 | NA | TRBD2 | CASSPWTSWGSYYEQYF | TGTGCCAGCAGTCCCTGGACTAGCTGGGGTTCCTACTACGAGCAGTACTTC
TRBJ2-7 | TRBV11-2 | NA | TRBD2 | CASSQVASGGLSYEQYF | TGTGCCAGCAGCCAAGTGGCTAGCGGGGGACTCTCCTACGAGCAGTACTTC
TRBJ2-5 | TRBV6-1 | many | NA | CASSGGFGETQYF | TGTGCCAGCAGTGGGGGGTTTGGAGAGACCCAGTACTTC
TRBJ1-2 | TRBV6-6 | NA | TRBD1 | CASSHPDRGYGYTF | TGTGCCAGCAGCCATCCGGACAGGGGCTATGGCTACACCTTC
TRBJ2-1 | TRBV3-1 | NA | NA | CASSQVVGGKYNEQFF | TGTGCCAGCAGCCAAGTGGTGGGGGGAAAATACAATGAGCAGTTCTTC
TRBJ2-4 | TRBV3-1 | few | NA | CASSQEGGVGNIQYF | TGTGCCAGCAGCCAGGAAGGGGGGGTTGGAAACATTCAGTACTTC
TRBJ2-5 | TRBV18 | NA | NA | CASSREPQTQYF | TGTGCCAGCTCCCGGGAGCCCCAGACCCAGTACTTC
TRBJ2-5 | TRBV20-1 | NA | TRBD2 | CSAQARTSGGAGETQYF | TGCAGTGCTCAAGCTCGGACTAGCGGGGGGGCAGGAGAGACCCAGTACTTC
TRBJ2-5 | TRBV7-6 | few | NA | CASSFYPPQETQYF | TGTGCCAGCAGCTTTTATCCCCCCCAAGAGACCCAGTACTTC
TRBJ1-1 | TRBV12-5 | few | NA | CASPRSMNTEAFF | TGTGCTTCCCCCAGGAGCATGAACACTGAAGCTTTCTTT